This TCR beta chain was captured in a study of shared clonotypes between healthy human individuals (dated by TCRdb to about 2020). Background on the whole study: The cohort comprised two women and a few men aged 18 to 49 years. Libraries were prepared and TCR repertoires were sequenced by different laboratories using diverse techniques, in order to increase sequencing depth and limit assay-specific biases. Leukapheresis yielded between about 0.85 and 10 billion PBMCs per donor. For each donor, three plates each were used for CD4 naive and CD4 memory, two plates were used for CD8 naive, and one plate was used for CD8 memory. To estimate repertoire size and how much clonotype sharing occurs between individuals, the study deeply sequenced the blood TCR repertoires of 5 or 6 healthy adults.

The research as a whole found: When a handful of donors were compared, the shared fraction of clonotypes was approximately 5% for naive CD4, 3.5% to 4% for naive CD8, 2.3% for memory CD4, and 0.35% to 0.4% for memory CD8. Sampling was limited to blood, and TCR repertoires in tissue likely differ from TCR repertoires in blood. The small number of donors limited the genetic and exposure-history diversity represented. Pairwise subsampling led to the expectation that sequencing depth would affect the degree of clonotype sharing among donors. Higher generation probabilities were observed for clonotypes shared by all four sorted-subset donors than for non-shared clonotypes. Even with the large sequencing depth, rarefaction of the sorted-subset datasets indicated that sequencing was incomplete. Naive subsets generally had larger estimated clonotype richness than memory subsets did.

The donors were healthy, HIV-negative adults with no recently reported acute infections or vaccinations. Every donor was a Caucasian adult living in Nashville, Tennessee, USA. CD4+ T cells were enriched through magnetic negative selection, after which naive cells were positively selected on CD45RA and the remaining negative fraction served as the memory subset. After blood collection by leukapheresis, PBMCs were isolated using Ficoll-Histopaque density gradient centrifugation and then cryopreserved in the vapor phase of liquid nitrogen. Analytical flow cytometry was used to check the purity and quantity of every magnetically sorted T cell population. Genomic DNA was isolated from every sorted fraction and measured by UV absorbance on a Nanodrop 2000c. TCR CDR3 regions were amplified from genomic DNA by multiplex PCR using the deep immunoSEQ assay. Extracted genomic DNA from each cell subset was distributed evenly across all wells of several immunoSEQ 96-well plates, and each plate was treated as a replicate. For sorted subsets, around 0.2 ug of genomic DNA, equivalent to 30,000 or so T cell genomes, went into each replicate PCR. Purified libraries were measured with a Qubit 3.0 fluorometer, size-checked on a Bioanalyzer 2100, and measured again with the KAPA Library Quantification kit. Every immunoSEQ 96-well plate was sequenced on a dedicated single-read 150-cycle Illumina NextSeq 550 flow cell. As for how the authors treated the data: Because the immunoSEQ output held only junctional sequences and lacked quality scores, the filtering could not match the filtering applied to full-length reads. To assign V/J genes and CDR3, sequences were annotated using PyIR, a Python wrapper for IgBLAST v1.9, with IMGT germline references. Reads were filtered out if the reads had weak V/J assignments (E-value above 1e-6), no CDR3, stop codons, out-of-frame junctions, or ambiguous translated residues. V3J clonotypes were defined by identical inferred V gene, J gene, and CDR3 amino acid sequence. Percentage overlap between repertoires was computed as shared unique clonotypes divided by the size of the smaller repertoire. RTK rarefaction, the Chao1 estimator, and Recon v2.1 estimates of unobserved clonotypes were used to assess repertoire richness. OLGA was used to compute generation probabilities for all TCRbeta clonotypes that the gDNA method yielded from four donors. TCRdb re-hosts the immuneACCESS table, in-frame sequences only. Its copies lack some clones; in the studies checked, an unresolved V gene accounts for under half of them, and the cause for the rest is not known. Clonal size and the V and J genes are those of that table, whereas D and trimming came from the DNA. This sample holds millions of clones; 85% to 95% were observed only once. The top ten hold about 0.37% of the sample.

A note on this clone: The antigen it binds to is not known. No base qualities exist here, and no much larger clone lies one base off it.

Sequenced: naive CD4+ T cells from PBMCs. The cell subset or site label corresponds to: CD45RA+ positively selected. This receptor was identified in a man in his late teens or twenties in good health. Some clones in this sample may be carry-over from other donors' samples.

The CDR3 is CASRDRAFNEKLFF. DNA sequence: TGTGCCAGCAGAGACAGGGCCTTTAATGAAAAACTGTTTTTT. The rearrangement combines TRBV6-1 with TRBJ1-4, with 7 central nucleotides matching TRBD1. Here V drops 6 bases and J drops 4 bases, and the junction holds 5 bases not matched to any gene. For CDR1 and CDR2, the germline V gene lists MNHNS and SASEGT. The CDR3 covers 14 residues, taking in both the cysteine and the phenylalanine. Only CDR3 DNA remains: 42 bases, in frame from the first base.